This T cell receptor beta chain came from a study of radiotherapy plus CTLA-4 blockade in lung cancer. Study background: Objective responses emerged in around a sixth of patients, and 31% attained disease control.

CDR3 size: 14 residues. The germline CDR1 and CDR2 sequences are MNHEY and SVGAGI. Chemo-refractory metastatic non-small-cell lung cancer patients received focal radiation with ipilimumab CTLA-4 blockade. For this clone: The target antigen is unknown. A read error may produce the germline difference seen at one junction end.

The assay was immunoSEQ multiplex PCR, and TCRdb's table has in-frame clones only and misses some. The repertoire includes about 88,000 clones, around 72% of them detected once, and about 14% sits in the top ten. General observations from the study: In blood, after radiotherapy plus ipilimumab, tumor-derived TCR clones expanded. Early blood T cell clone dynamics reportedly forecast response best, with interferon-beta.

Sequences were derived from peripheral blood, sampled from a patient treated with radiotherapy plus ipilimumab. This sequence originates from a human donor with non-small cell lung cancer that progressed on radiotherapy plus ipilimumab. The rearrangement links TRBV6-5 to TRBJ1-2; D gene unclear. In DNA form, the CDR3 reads TGTGCCAGCAGTTCTAACATCCCTAACTATGGCCACACCTTC. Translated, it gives CASSSNIPNYGHTF.